The sequence of this TCR beta chain was determined in a study of tumor-infiltrating lymphocytes in primary liver carcinoma. Across the whole study: Ranging in age from 30 to 69 years, the patients were men and women. Overall study findings and caveats: Researchers found tumor-adjacent and tumor-blood pairs overlapped less than tumor region pairs. The study found only about 7-24% of top clones in all five tumor regions.

The CDR3 is made up of 15 amino acids. Looked up from germline, CDR1 is SGHAT and CDR2 is FQNNGV. Production of TCR beta cDNA used about 500 ng total RNA together with a constant-region primer. Construction of TCR beta libraries relied on three successive nested multiplex PCR rounds employing slightly modified ARM-PCR. Each of the first two PCR rounds ran approximately 11 cycles with TRBV1-TRBV30 forward and C-beta reverse primers. TCRdb analysed the multiplex PCR reads with MiXCR anew, one entry per CDR3 protein. The sample consists of more than 60,000 distinct CDR3 sequences, approximately 70% of them appearing once. In the case of this clonotype: Its specificity is unknown. One end of the junction is discordant with germline, which a read error may explain.

Co-extraction of both nucleic acids (RNA and DNA) used about 19-33 mg of unsorted bulk tissue. Collection of samples drew on five separate regions of each tumor. The sample was liver tumor tissue from sampling region 4. Subset described: tumor region T4, right-lateral pole. The chain carries TRBV11-2 and TRBJ2-3; D may be TRBD1 (6 bases). This clonotype was sampled from a man aged 35 to 55 with primary liver carcinoma and hepatitis B virus infection. In DNA, the CDR3 is TGTGCCGACAGTTTTGGACAGTTAAACACAGATGCGCAGTATTTT. Translation: CADSFGQLNTDAQYF.